These 21 T cell receptor beta chains were all obtained from the same sample, sequenced in a study of blood T cell repertoires in COVID-19. Libraries were prepared by immunoSEQ multiplex PCR; TCRdb keeps only in-frame clonotypes and omits some of them. The sample has 43,000 or so clones, roughly 87% seen once. The sequenced sample was peripheral blood. These receptors were obtained from a man between 60 and 75 years old with active COVID-19.

The gene calls are TRBV12-5 and TRBJ2-1; tentatively, D is TRBD2 (7 bases). CDR3 size: 17 residues. Germline V gene sequence: CDR1 LGHNT, CDR2 FRNRAP. V was clipped by 0 bases and J by 4 bases, with 16 bases between them. This CDR3 reads CASGLVIRGARYNEQFF. CDR3 nucleotides: TGTGCTAGTGGTTTGGTAATACGGGGGGCCCGATACAATGAGCAGTTCTTC.

This clone was found once. The chain is built from TRBV9 and TRBJ2-6, with 8 bases identical to TRBD1. The germline V gene encodes CDR1 SGDLS and CDR2 YYNGEE. With V trimmed by 3 bases and J by 0 bases, 8 bases remained unmatched. The CDR3 spans 18 residues. In nucleotides, the CDR3 is TGTGCCAGCAGCGCCGGAGTAACAGGGGGCTCTGGGGCCAACGTCCTGACTTTC. Translated: CASSAGVTGGSGANVLTF.

This sequence joins TRBV5-1 and TRBJ1-1; D remains ambiguous. CDR1 and CDR2 from the germline V gene are SGHRS and YFSETQ. The CDR3 has 16 residues. Trimming left V 4 bases short and J 5 bases short, with 21 bases between. This CDR3 is CASSPLPAGVGTEAFF. The CDR3 region has the DNA TGCGCCAGCAGCCCCCTACCCGCCGGGGTCGGGACTGAAGCTTTCTTT.

The V gene is TRBV7-2, the J gene TRBJ2-3; 7 nucleotides line up with TRBD1. J lost 0 bases, V lost 0 bases, and 3 bases had no gene match. The CDR3 contains 16 residues. From germline, CDR1 is SGHTA and CDR2 FQGNSA. CDR3 region: CASSLAGGWSTDTQYF. CDR3 sequence (DNA): TGTGCCAGCAGCTTAGCAGGGGGCTGGAGCACAGATACGCAGTATTTT.

This clone was counted between two and nine times. The chain couples TRBV3-1 (or the pseudogene TRBV3-2) to TRBJ1-3; possibly TRBD1 for D (5 bases). The CDR3 contains 14 residues. The V gene's germline CDR1 is LGHDT and CDR2 YNNKEL (reference sequence). Trimming pared 3 bases from V and 4 bases from J, leaving 10 bases between. CDR3 coding DNA: TGTGCCAGCAGCCACAGGGTAAGAGGAAACACCATATATTTT. Protein: CASSHRVRGNTIYF.

This clone was counted between two and nine times. This chain uses TRBV7-9 with TRBJ1-3; no clear D. Trimming removed 5 bases from V and 2 bases from J, with 10 bases in between. The CDR3 has 14 amino acids. From germline, CDR1 is SEHNR and CDR2 FQNEAQ (reference sequence). The chain's CDR3 is CASSPTAAGNTIYF. The DNA of the CDR3 is TGTGCCAGCAGCCCGACTGCTGCTGGAAACACCATATATTTT.

This clone occurred once. CDR3 sequence (DNA): TGTGCCAGCAGGGGGGGACTAGCGGGAATCACAGATACGCAGTATTTT. This translates into CASRGGLAGITDTQYF. V is TRBV28 and J is TRBJ2-3; 13 bases line up with TRBD2. This CDR3 is built from 16 residues. Germline loops: CDR1 MDHEN, CDR2 SYDVKM. J lost 2 bases, V lost 6 bases, and 5 bases had no gene match.

This clone was observed a few times. V and J are TRBV4-3 and TRBJ2-1; 11 nucleotides match TRBD2. Trimming cost V 4 bases and J 0 bases; bases outside gene matches: 14. This CDR3 contains 20 residues. Per germline, CDR1 LGHNA and CDR2 YSLEER. This CDR3 is CASSPWRWLAGGDSYNEQFF. The CDR3, as DNA: TGCGCCAGCAGCCCTTGGCGATGGCTAGCGGGGGGTGACTCCTACAATGAGCAGTTCTTC.

The V call is TRBV24-1, the J call TRBJ1-2; TRBD1 might be the D (5 bases). Trimming shortened V by 6 bases and J by 5 bases, and 9 bases separated the two germline ends. The length of the CDR3 is 12 residues. Germline V gives CDR1 KGHDR, CDR2 SFDVKD. The CDR3 loop is CATSLQGYGYTF. CDR3 nucleotide sequence: TGTGCCACCAGTTTGCAGGGATATGGCTACACCTTC.

The V call is TRBV28, the J call TRBJ1-6; weak D call: TRBD1 (6 bases). CDR3 size: 14 residues. Germline CDR1 reads MDHEN; CDR2 reads SYDVKM. The V gene lost 6 bases and the J gene lost 7 bases, with 13 bases spanning the gap. The chain's CDR3 is CASRDSMRNSPLHF. The DNA of the CDR3 is TGTGCCAGCAGGGACAGTATGAGGAATTCACCCCTCCACTTT. The full variable domain, its missing parts supplied by reference TRBV28 and TRBJ1-6, is DVKVTQSSRYLVKRTGEKVFLECVQDMDHENMFWYRQDPGLGLRLIYFSYDVKMKEKGDIPEGYSVSREKKERFSLILESASTNQTSMYLCASRDSMRNSPLHFGNGTRLTVT.

The chain employs TRBV6-5 and TRBJ1-1; 7 positions agree with TRBD1. Trimming removed 6 bases from V and 1 base from J; junction bases left unmatched: 5. There are 14 residues in the CDR3. CDR1 is MNHEY, CDR2 SVGAGI, per germline. The CDR3 coding sequence is TGTGCCAGCAGGGCATCAGGGGGGAACACTGAAGCTTTCTTT. Translating gives CASRASGGNTEAFF.

The V and J genes are TRBV19 and TRBJ2-6; 11 bases line up with TRBD2. Germline lookup yields CDR1 LNHDA and CDR2 SQIVND (reference sequence). The CDR3 has 17 residues. The ends lost 6 bases at V and 0 bases at J; junction bases unmatched: 4. The CDR3 sequence: CASSRLAGSSGANVLTF. The CDR3 DNA is TGTGCCAGTAGCCGACTAGCGGGGAGCTCTGGGGCCAACGTCCTGACTTTC.

The rearrangement joins TRBV10-3 to TRBJ2-3; unclear D gene. The CDR3 contains 12 residues. The V gene lost 3 bases and the J gene lost 6 bases, with 7 bases spanning the gap. The germline V gene has CDR1 ENHRY and CDR2 SYGVKD. The CDR3 sequence is CAISDPPDTQYF. In DNA, the CDR3 is TGTGCCATCAGTGACCCCCCGGATACGCAGTATTTT.

In the case of this clone: At the DNA level, this CDR3 is encoded by other sequences in the same sample as well. The chain links TRBV9 to TRBJ2-7, with D possibly TRBD2 on 6 matching bases. The CDR3 is 13 residues long. Trimming removed 4 bases from V and 1 base from J, with 9 bases in between. Per germline, CDR1 SGDLS and CDR2 YYNGEE. CDR3 bases: TGTGCCAGCAGCCGGGGGATGTCCTACGAGCAGTACTTC. Encoded protein: CASSRGMSYEQYF.

J is TRBJ2-1 and V is TRBV2; D unclear. This CDR3 is built from 15 residues. CDR1 is SNHLY and CDR2 is FYNNEI in the germline V gene. The V end lost 5 bases, the J end lost 0 bases, and 11 bases lay between the germline ends. In DNA, the CDR3 is TGTGCCAGCAGTAAAACAGAAAGCTCCTACAATGAGCAGTTCTTC. Encoded protein: CASSKTESSYNEQFF.

The chain recombines TRBV9 with TRBJ1-1, with a weak D call TRBD1 (5 bases). Trimming shortened V by 0 bases and J by 2 bases, and 11 bases separated the two germline ends. The CDR3 loop spans 15 amino acids. Germline V gene lookup returns CDR1 SGDLS and CDR2 YYNGEE. CDR3 sequence: CASSVEGLVNTEAFF. The CDR3 DNA follows: TGTGCCAGCAGCGTAGAGGGGTTGGTAAACACTGAAGCTTTCTTT.

The chain joins TRBV18 to TRBJ2-3, with D perhaps TRBD1 (5 bases). Trimming cost V 2 bases and J 2 bases, with 11 bases left between them. Germline CDR1 KGHSH, CDR2 LQKENI. This CDR3 spans 15 amino acids. The CDR3 is CASSPSQALTDTQYF. The CDR3 coding sequence is TGTGCCAGCTCACCATCACAGGCACTCACAGATACGCAGTATTTT.

This clone was recorded a few times. V is TRBV4-3 and J is TRBJ2-1; tentative D call: TRBD2 (5 bases). Trimming pared 0 bases from V and 9 bases from J, leaving 12 bases between. In germline, CDR1 is LGHNA, CDR2 YSLEER. There are 14 residues in the CDR3. Written as DNA, the CDR3 is TGCGCCAGCAGCCAAGATCGGGCTAGCAGTGAGCAGTTCTTC. Translating it yields CASSQDRASSEQFF.

The rearrangement joins TRBV30 to TRBJ2-3, with D perhaps TRBD2 (6 bases). Looked up from germline, CDR1 is GTSNPN and CDR2 is SVGIG (reference sequence). Deletions cut 0 bases from V and 0 bases from J, with 16 bases between. This CDR3 has 17 amino acids. In DNA, the CDR3 is TGTGCCTGGAGTGTACTAGGTGGTAGCGGTAGCACAGATACGCAGTATTTT. This encodes CAWSVLGGSGSTDTQYF.

V is TRBV7-3 and J is TRBJ2-1; D might be TRBD2 (5 bases). The CDR3 totals 14 residues. CDR1 is SGHTA and CDR2 is FQGTGA in the germline V gene. Trimming pared 1 base from V and 9 bases from J, leaving 13 bases between. The CDR3 loop is CASSLMLRASEQFF. The CDR3 DNA sequence: TGTGCCAGCAGCTTAATGTTGAGGGCCAGTGAGCAGTTCTTC.

V and J are TRBV5-4 and TRBJ2-5, with 10 bases identical to TRBD1. The CDR3 sequence is 14 residues long. The trim removed 4 bases at V and 5 bases at J, leaving 5 bases unmatched. Per the germline V gene, CDR1 is SGHNT and CDR2 is YYREEE (reference sequence). CDR3 sequence reads: CASSPGTGDETQYF. The CDR3 nucleotides read TGTGCCAGCAGCCCCGGGACAGGGGACGAGACCCAGTACTTC.